Listed below are T cell receptor beta chains from one sample, sequenced in a study of T cell responses to AZD1222 COVID-19 vaccine. The data were produced by immunoSEQ multiplex PCR, yet TCRdb's version contains in-frame clones alone and is incomplete. In the table there are about 150,000 clones, roughly 94% of which are singletons. The sample here was peripheral blood, taken on day 0 of AZD1222 vaccination. These receptor sequences come from an adult in good health. CDR3s include the opening cysteine and the closing phenylalanine or tryptophan. Clone sizes are given selectively: once, few, many, or a class where the clone is expanded.

abundance	v_gene	j_gene	CDR3aa
-	TRBV4-1	TRBJ2-3	CASSQVAGVTDTQYF
-	TRBV4-2	TRBJ2-3	CASSRGLAGSSTDTQYF
once	TRBV11-3	TRBJ1-2	CASSLDGSGAAF
-	TRBV5-1	TRBJ2-5	CASSATGLQETQYF
-	TRBV27	TRBJ1-6	CASSLGQGYNSPLHF
-	TRBV4-2	TRBJ2-2	CASSQDNSGELFF
-	TRBV18	TRBJ2-2	CASSLGTGGAASTGELFF
-	TRBV2	TRBJ2-5	CASTRGTGGQETQYF
-	TRBV19	TRBJ1-2	CASSSQGEDYGYTF
-	TRBV3-1/TRBV3-2	TRBJ1-3	CASSRRLQGFFSGNTIYF